The entry that follows covers one TCR beta chain sequence. TCRdb derives one entry per CDR3 protein from the 5' RACE reads, leaving out DNA. The sample shows under 150,000 distinct CDR3 sequences, and less than 3% sits with its ten largest clones. The data stem from a study of monozygotic twins with inflammatory bowel disease. The draw for each donor consisted of a single 2.5 ml blood sample. CDR3 length equals 17 residues. Germline assignment: CDR1 SGHTA and CDR2 FQGNSA. Sequenced: blood. The sequence was obtained from a human donor with ulcerative colitis or Crohn's disease, or a healthy co-twin of an affected twin (not recorded which). This chain connects TRBV7-2 to TRBJ1-2; TCRdb outputs TRBD1, but without DNA this stays unchecked. This chain's CDR3 is CASSFSGTGGTGNGYTF.